Below, 25 T cell receptor beta chains from the same sample are listed, as sequenced in a study of T cell repertoires in cytomegalovirus infection. TCRdb re-analysed the reads in MiXCR, keeping a single row per CDR3 protein. The sample lists approximately 700,000 distinct CDR3 sequences, 35% to 40% occurring once. Sequenced input: PBMCs. These receptors were obtained from a human donor in good health (CMV status not recorded). Some clones in this sample may be carry-over from other donors' samples.

The chain employs TRBV10-3 and TRBJ1-2; D is perhaps TRBD1 (5 bases). The CDR3 has 12 amino acids. Trimming took off 5 bases at V and 6 bases at J, with 10 bases between the two ends. Germline V gives CDR1 ENHRY, CDR2 SYGVKD. This chain's CDR3 is CAISPGRHGYTF. The CDR3 DNA is TGTGCCATCAGTCCGGGGCGCCATGGCTACACCTTC.

The rearrangement links TRBV7-3 to TRBJ1-2; 7 positions match TRBD1. Looked up from germline, CDR1 is SGHTA and CDR2 is FQGTGA. This CDR3 is built from 15 residues. J gave up 6 bases and V 8 bases, and 15 bases lay outside the gene matches. CDR3 sequence: CASGWDSDARDGYTF. In DNA form, the CDR3 reads TGTGCCAGCGGTTGGGACAGTGACGCTCGGGATGGCTACACCTTC.

The V gene is TRBV20-1, the J gene TRBJ1-5, with 8 positions matching TRBD1. The CDR3 runs to 12 residues. The V segment lost 6 bases and the J segment 7 bases; nucleotides outside the gene matches: 5. The V gene's germline CDR1 is DFQATT and CDR2 SNEGSKA (reference sequence). The DNA for the CDR3 is TGCAGTGCAGCACAGGGGGGCCAGCCCCAGCATTTT. As protein: CSAAQGGQPQHF.

V is TRBV29-1 and J is TRBJ2-1, with TRBD2 identical over 9 bases. In germline, CDR1 is SQVTM, CDR2 ANQGSEA. Losses at the gene ends were 4 bases for V and 4 bases for J; bases not matched to a gene: 2. The CDR3 contains 13 residues. The CDR3 nucleotides are TGCAGCGTTGGGAGCGGGAGGTACAATGAGCAGTTCTTC. As protein: CSVGSGRYNEQFF.

A few counts support this clonotype. V and J are TRBV28 and TRBJ1-4, with 9 nucleotides matching TRBD1. The CDR3 sequence is 13 residues long. CDR1 is MDHEN and CDR2 is SYDVKM in the germline V gene. V shed 8 bases, J shed 8 bases, and the junction held 6 bases outside the gene matches. CDR3 in amino acids: CASGWTGAEKLFF. The DNA for the CDR3 is TGTGCCAGCGGCTGGACAGGGGCCGAAAAACTGTTTTTT.

The sample holds a few counts of this clonotype. The rearrangement joins TRBV19 to TRBJ1-2; maybe TRBD1 (6 bases). CDR1 and CDR2 from the germline V gene are LNHDA and SQIVND (reference sequence). The length of the CDR3 is 12 residues. Trimming cost V 6 bases and J 6 bases, with 11 bases left between them. This chain's CDR3 is CASRSGGHGYTF. The CDR3 coding sequence is TGTGCCAGTAGATCGGGGGGCCATGGCTACACCTTC.

The chain has TRBV7-2 and TRBJ2-5, with 10 nucleotides matching TRBD1. The germline gives CDR1 SGHTA, CDR2 FQGNSA. This CDR3 contains 15 residues. J lost 3 bases, V lost 3 bases, and 4 bases had no gene match. CDR3 nucleotide sequence: TGTGCCAGCAGCTTGGGACAGGGGCTAAAAGAGACCCAGTACTTC. Its translation is CASSLGQGLKETQYF.

The chain has TRBV28 and TRBJ2-2; D is possibly TRBD1 (5 bases). Trimming removed 5 bases at V and 6 bases at J, with 19 bases between. Germline V gene sequence: CDR1 MDHEN, CDR2 SYDVKM. CDR3 length: 16 amino acids. The CDR3 is CASSGAFGAVAGELFF. CDR3 nucleotides: TGTGCCAGCAGTGGGGCTTTTGGGGCAGTGGCCGGGGAGCTGTTTTTT.

The rearrangement uses TRBV7-4 and TRBJ2-3, with D maybe TRBD2 (5 bases). Germline V CDR1 and CDR2: SGHVT, SQSDAQ. CDR3 length equals 15 residues. Trimming shortened V by 3 bases and J by 7 bases, and 17 bases separated the two germline ends. CDR3 nucleotides: TGTGCCAGCAGCTTTTCGACGGGAATTACATATACGCAGTATTTT. Translation gives CASSFSTGITYTQYF.

This sequence joins TRBV27 and TRBJ2-7; TRBD2 matches 9 bases. This CDR3 region has 16 residues. CDR1 MNHEY and CDR2 SMNVEV come from the germline V gene (reference sequence). V lost 7 bases and J lost 4; bases outside the gene matches: 14. CDR3 nucleotides: TGTGCCAGCACCTCTTTCCGGCCTAGCGGGACGTACGAGCAGTACTTC. Protein: CASTSFRPSGTYEQYF.

This clonotype was detected only a few times. The chain links TRBV7-2 to TRBJ2-7; tentative D call: TRBD2 (5 bases). The CDR3 length is 15 residues. Germline V CDR1 and CDR2: SGHTA, FQGNSA. Trimming shortened V by 5 bases and J by 6 bases, and 20 bases separated the two germline ends. The CDR3 spells CASSRSPGIAREQYF. CDR3 DNA: TGTGCCAGCAGCCGCAGCCCTGGGATAGCGCGCGAGCAGTACTTC.

As concerns this clonotype: This likely comes from a read error, as the CDR3 has no conserved phenylalanine or tryptophan at its end. The genes are TRBV5-1 and TRBJ2-7, with D maybe TRBD1 (6 bases). This CDR3 is 14 amino acids long. CDR1 and CDR2 from the germline V gene are SGHRS and YFSETQ. V was pared by 4 bases and J by 2 bases, with 13 bases between. The CDR3: CASSDTTGTYEQYL. The CDR3 DNA follows: TGCGCCAGCAGCGATACGACAGGTACCTACGAGCAGTACTTA.

DNA for the CDR3: TGTGCCACCAGTGATTTGAAGGGAGGAGATACGCAGTATTTT. Its protein is CATSDLKGGDTQYF. V usage is TRBV24-1 and J usage is TRBJ2-3; TRBD2 might be the D (6 bases). Germline V lookup: CDR1 KGHDR, CDR2 SFDVKD. The CDR3 runs 14 residues. V was clipped by 0 bases and J by 5 bases, with 8 bases between them.

This chain uses TRBV11-2 with TRBJ2-7; 8 positions match TRBD1. This CDR3 has 15 amino acids. Unmatched junction bases numbered 5, after V lost 2 bases and J lost 2 bases. The germline V gene has CDR1 SGHAT and CDR2 FQNNGV. The CDR3 spells CASSLQKQGAYEQYF. The CDR3 bases are TGTGCCAGCAGCTTACAAAAACAGGGGGCCTACGAGCAGTACTTC.

Regarding this clonotype: A much more abundant neighbour one base away suggests this may be a read error. The missing conserved phenylalanine or tryptophan at the end of this CDR3 makes a read error likely. This sequence joins TRBV7-2 and TRBJ2-7; D call uncertain. The CDR3 has 16 residues. With 3 bases removed from V and 0 bases from J, the gap between germline ends came to 15 bases. From germline, CDR1 is SGHTA and CDR2 FQGNSA. The DNA of the CDR3 is TGTGCCAGCAGCTTCGGAGTACAGTGGAGCTCCTACGAGCAGTACTTA. Its translation: CASSFGVQWSSYEQYL.

The chain uses TRBV12-3 or TRBV12-4 and TRBJ2-4, with D possibly called TRBD1 or TRBD2 (5 bases each). Trimming cost V 3 bases and J 6 bases, with 15 bases left between them. The CDR3 runs to 15 residues. The CDR3 sequence: CASSFVEGLGNIQYF. As DNA, the CDR3 is TGTGCCAGCAGTTTCGTCGAGGGGTTGGGAAACATTCAGTACTTC.

CDR3 DNA sequence: TGTGCCAGCAGCTTAGATACAGGGCTCTATGGCTACACCTTC. It translates to CASSLDTGLYGYTF. The V gene is TRBV11-2, the J gene TRBJ1-2; D possibly corresponds to TRBD1 (6 bases). The V and J ends lost 0 bases and 4 bases respectively, with 9 bases between them. The CDR3 contains 14 residues. CDR1 is SGHAT, CDR2 FQNNGV, per germline.

This CDR3 reads CASSLVEPRLSYNSPLHF. CDR3 bases: TGTGCCAGCAGCTTAGTCGAACCTCGGTTGTCCTATAATTCACCCCTCCACTTT. The rearrangement uses TRBV7-6 and TRBJ1-6; D is unclear. The CDR3 length is 18 residues. Germline-derived CDR1 and CDR2 are SGHVS and FNYEAQ. V was cut by 1 base and J by 1 base, with 14 bases left in between. The variable domain in full, with the rest retrieved from reference TRBV7-6 and TRBJ1-6, is GAGVSQSPRYKVTKRGQDVALRCDPISGHVSLYWYRQALGQGPEFLTYFNYEAQQDKSGLPNDRFSAERPEGSISTLTIQRTEQRDSAMYRCASSLVEPRLSYNSPLHFGNGTRLTVT.

The rearrangement uses TRBV2 and TRBJ2-7; TRBD1 aligns across 7 bases. The CDR3 is 14 residues long. Germline CDR1 SNHLY, CDR2 FYNNEI. V was pared by 8 bases and J by 4 bases, with 11 bases of the junction left unmatched. Here the CDR3 DNA reads TGTGCCAGCTCGCGACAGGGTTCCGTGTACGAGCAGTACTTC. Protein product: CASSRQGSVYEQYF.

The chain joins TRBV6-2 or TRBV6-3 to TRBJ2-7; a possible D gene is TRBD1 (6 bases). CDR3 length equals 16 residues. V was clipped by 2 bases and J by 1 base, with 15 bases between them. Germline V gene sequence: CDR1 MNHEY, CDR2 SVGEGT. For the CDR3, the DNA is TGTGCCAGCAGTTACCCGGAGAGGGACAATTCCTACGAGCAGTACTTC. It is translated as CASSYPERDNSYEQYF.

The V and J genes are TRBV12-3 or TRBV12-4 and TRBJ2-1; D may be TRBD2 (7 bases). The V and J ends lost 6 bases and 12 bases respectively, with 15 bases between them. The CDR3 has 12 residues. This chain's CDR3 is CASSFEGGGQFF. The CDR3 bases are TGTGCCAGCAGCTTTGAAGGGGGGGGGCAGTTCTTC.

In the case of this clonotype: This likely comes from a read error, as the CDR3 has no conserved phenylalanine or tryptophan at its end. No DNA is shown, since the ends of the CDR3 on it are uncertain; the CDR3 is the one TCRdb lists. The chain combines TRBV6-6 with TRBJ1-2; the table assigns TRBD1, which was not confirmed against the DNA. Termini included, the CDR3 measures 15 amino acids. CDR1 is MNHNY, CDR2 SVGAGI, per germline (reference sequence). CDR3 region: CASSYSISPTFGYTL.

V and J are TRBV24-1 and TRBJ1-1, with D unresolved. Germline V gene lookup returns CDR1 KGHDR and CDR2 SFDVKD. The CDR3 has 12 residues. Trimming removed 0 bases from V and 10 bases from J, with 8 bases in between. The CDR3 region is CATSDLVDRAFF. DNA for the CDR3: TGTGCCACCAGTGATTTGGTGGATAGAGCTTTCTTT.

This clonotype was recorded only once. Possible read error: a much larger clone is one base away. This rearrangement joins TRBV7-2 to TRBJ1-4; no clear D gene. The CDR3 is made up of 15 amino acids. Germline loops: CDR1 SGHTA, CDR2 FQGNSA. CDR3 nucleotides: TGTGCCAGCAGCTTAGGGGCAGCAACTAATGAAAACCTGTTTTTT. It encodes CASSLGAATNENLFF.

This clonotype came up a few times. The rearrangement uses TRBV6-5 and TRBJ2-7; 11 bases are a match to TRBD2. V gave up 6 bases and J gave up 6 bases; unmatched junction bases: 7. Germline V gene lookup returns CDR1 MNHEY and CDR2 SVGAGI. CDR3 length: 14 residues. The CDR3 reads CASRILAGEGEQYF. CDR3 in DNA: TGTGCCAGCAGGATACTAGCGGGAGAGGGCGAGCAGTACTTC.